This is a list of T cell receptor beta chains from one sample in a study of T cell responses to AZD1222 COVID-19 vaccine. Clones were read by immunoSEQ multiplex PCR, and TCRdb kept only the in-frame ones, dropping some. The table shows more than 95,000 clones, with 75% to 85% occurring only once. The sample here was peripheral blood, taken 28 days after the second AZD1222 dose. The receptor set was obtained from an adult who received the AZD1222 COVID-19 vaccine. Both conserved end residues are part of each CDR3. The D gene is left open where the match is weak. Not all rows give a size; the values are once, few, many and, for expanded clones, a class.

d_gene	j_gene	v_gene	abundance	CDR3aa	CDR3nt
.	TRBJ1-1	TRBV7-9	.	CASSSQAAVEVAFF	TGTGCCAGCAGCTCCCAGGCGGCGGTTGAAGTAGCTTTCTTT
.	TRBJ1-1	TRBV27	.	CASSLNNLGGTEAFF	TGTGCCAGCAGTCTTAATAATCTGGGGGGCACTGAAGCTTTCTTT
TRBD1	TRBJ2-3	TRBV7-2	.	CASSLWAGGSTDTQYF	TGTGCCAGCAGCTTATGGGCAGGGGGCAGCACAGATACGCAGTATTTT
.	TRBJ1-4	TRBV28	.	CASRKGGVIEKLFF	TGTGCCAGTCGGAAAGGGGGGGTAATAGAAAAACTGTTTTTT
.	TRBJ1-3	TRBV5-1	.	CASSLRGAWGNTIYF	TGCGCCAGCAGCTTACGGGGGGCGTGGGGAAACACCATATATTTT
TRBD1	TRBJ1-2	TRBV2	.	CASIRDRDGYGYTF	TGTGCCAGCATCCGGGACAGGGATGGCTATGGCTACACCTTC
TRBD1	TRBJ2-2	TRBV5-6	.	CASSSTGGGTGELFF	TGTGCCAGCAGCTCCACAGGGGGCGGCACCGGGGAGCTGTTTTTT
TRBD1	TRBJ2-6	TRBV9	.	CASSVEAGGGSGANVLTF	TGTGCCAGCAGCGTAGAGGCAGGGGGTGGGTCTGGGGCCAACGTCCTGACTTTC
.	TRBJ2-2	TRBV6-2/TRBV6-3	.	CASSSVGARTGELFF	TGTGCCAGCAGTAGTGTGGGGGCGCGGACCGGGGAGCTGTTTTTT
.	TRBJ1-1	TRBV11-3	.	CASSTVQGTEAFF	TGTGCCAGCTCTACTGTCCAGGGCACTGAAGCTTTCTTT
.	TRBJ1-4	TRBV3-1/TRBV3-2	.	CASSLRQHNEKLFF	TGTGCCAGCAGCTTACGACAGCATAATGAAAAACTGTTTTTT
TRBD1	TRBJ1-6	TRBV6-6	few	CASSSRTGNSPLHF	TGTGCCAGCAGTTCAAGGACAGGGAATTCACCCCTCCACTTT
TRBD1	TRBJ2-7	TRBV5-4	.	CASSLPGQGNFYEQYF	TGTGCCAGCAGCTTACCGGGACAGGGGAATTTCTACGAGCAGTACTTC
.	TRBJ2-5	TRBV7-7	.	CASSSGTAVGETQYF	TGTGCTAGCAGCTCCGGAACGGCGGTGGGGGAGACCCAGTACTTC
.	TRBJ1-6	TRBV3-1/TRBV3-2	.	CASSQASSYNSPLHF	TGTGCCAGCAGCCAAGCAAGCTCCTATAATTCACCCCTCCACTTT
.	TRBJ1-1	TRBV3-1/TRBV3-2	.	CASSQETAGAFF	TGTGCCAGCAGCCAAGAGACAGCGGGGGCTTTCTTT
.	TRBJ1-2	TRBV28	.	CASSQTGGAEYDSYYGYTF	TGTGCCAGCAGCCAAACAGGTGGGGCCGAGTACGATTCGTACTATGGCTACACCTTC
.	TRBJ1-6	TRBV7-2	.	CASSLRGRDGGSPLHF	TGTGCCAGCAGCTTAAGAGGCAGGGATGGTGGTTCACCCCTCCACTTT
TRBD1	TRBJ1-6	TRBV18	.	CASWTGTEHSPLHF	TGTGCCAGCTGGACCGGGACAGAACATTCACCCCTCCACTTT
.	TRBJ2-5	TRBV19	.	CASRERGRETQYF	TGTGCCAGTAGGGAACGCGGAAGGGAGACCCAGTACTTC
TRBD1	TRBJ2-1	TRBV24-1	.	CATSDTTGQKGYNEQFF	TGTGCCACCAGTGATACGACGGGACAGAAGGGCTACAATGAGCAGTTCTTC
.	TRBJ1-1	TRBV3-1/TRBV3-2	few	CASSRGQKANTEAFF	TGTGCCAGCAGCCGCGGGCAAAAGGCGAACACTGAAGCTTTCTTT
.	TRBJ1-2	TRBV4-3	.	CASSLIVSLGYTF	TGCGCCAGCAGCCTCATTGTCAGCCTCGGCTACACCTTC
.	TRBJ1-4	TRBV7-9	.	CASSLDGTNEKLFF	TGTGCCAGCAGCCTGGACGGGACTAATGAAAAACTGTTTTTT
TRBD1	TRBJ1-3	TRBV7-8	.	CASSLRQGNTIYF	TGTGCCAGCAGCCTAAGACAGGGTAACACCATATATTTT
.	TRBJ1-1	TRBV10-1	.	CASSPSGMNTEAFF	TGCGCCAGCAGTCCGTCGGGAATGAACACTGAAGCTTTCTTT
.	TRBJ1-5	TRBV6-2/TRBV6-3	.	CASSYGQGNQPQHF	TGTGCCAGCAGTTACGGGCAGGGCAATCAGCCCCAGCATTTT
.	TRBJ2-7	TRBV5-1	.	CASSFDRASYEQYF	TGCGCCAGCAGCTTTGATCGGGCGTCCTACGAGCAGTACTTC
.	TRBJ1-1	TRBV19	.	CASSYGYMNTEAFF	TGTGCCAGTTCATACGGGTACATGAACACTGAAGCTTTCTTT
.	TRBJ1-1	TRBV7-9	.	CASSLRGNLDTEAFF	TGTGCCAGCAGCTTACGAGGGAATCTAGACACTGAAGCTTTCTTT
.	TRBJ2-3	TRBV5-1	.	CASSLGTPTDTQYF	TGCGCCAGCAGCTTGGGGACTCCGACAGATACGCAGTATTTT
.	TRBJ1-4	TRBV4-2	.	CASSQDGGREKLFF	TGTGCCAGCAGCCAAGATGGGGGCAGGGAAAAACTGTTTTTT
.	TRBJ1-2	TRBV7-9	few	CASSPPGSNYGYTF	TGTGCCAGCAGCCCGCCGGGGTCTAACTATGGCTACACCTTC
.	TRBJ1-6	TRBV7-2	.	CASSFLSGTKSSYNSPLHF	TGTGCCAGCAGCTTCTTATCGGGTACCAAGAGCTCCTATAATTCACCCCTCCACTTT
.	TRBJ1-5	TRBV7-2	.	CASSSGTRGNQPQHF	TGTGCCAGCAGTTCAGGGACCCGGGGCAATCAGCCCCAGCATTTT
.	TRBJ1-2	TRBV28	.	CASSLVGYGYTF	TGTGCCAGCAGTTTGGTGGGGTATGGCTACACCTTC
.	TRBJ1-5	TRBV10-3	few	CAISGAPGRLNSNQPQHF	TGTGCCATCAGTGGGGCCCCGGGACGGCTAAATAGCAATCAGCCCCAGCATTTT
TRBD1	TRBJ1-1	TRBV5-1	.	CASSRGQGSLNTEAFF	TGCGCCAGCAGCAGGGGGCAAGGCAGCTTGAACACTGAAGCTTTCTTT
.	TRBJ2-7	TRBV19	.	CASSTLDSAYEQYF	TGTGCCAGTAGTACCCTCGACAGTGCCTACGAGCAGTACTTC
.	TRBJ1-1	TRBV30	once	CAWSNTEAFF	TGTGCCTGGAGTAATACTGAAGCTTTCTTT
.	TRBJ2-5	TRBV5-1	.	CASSLAGSQETQYF	TGCGCCAGCAGCTTGGCCGGCAGTCAAGAGACCCAGTACTTC
.	TRBJ2-1	TRBV11-2	.	CASSLVWGHYNEQFF	TGTGCCAGCAGCTTAGTATGGGGGCACTACAATGAGCAGTTCTTC
.	TRBJ2-3	TRBV27	.	CASMKVAADTQYF	TGTGCCAGCATGAAGGTAGCGGCAGATACGCAGTATTTT
.	TRBJ1-1	TRBV4-3	.	CASSQPGSTEAFF	TGCGCCAGCAGCCAACCAGGCTCCACTGAAGCTTTCTTT